This entry lists 19 T cell receptor beta chains sequenced from one sample in a study of blood T cell repertoires in COVID-19 (dated by TCRdb to 2020 to 2022). Library prep was done by the immunoSEQ multiplex PCR assay. TCRdb carries this immuneACCESS record with in-frame sequences only. Its versions omit some clonotypes, under half of them owing to an unresolved V gene in the studies checked, with the rest unexplained. The sample table contains 140,000 to 150,000 clones; only one count was recorded for 75% to 90% of them. The top ten constitute over 10% of the sample. The sequenced material came from peripheral blood. The receptors shown here come from a man younger than 35 with COVID-19, enrolled during active disease.

The rearrangement links TRBV28 to TRBJ1-1; 9 bases are shared with TRBD1. This CDR3 has 15 amino acids. Trimming removed 3 bases from V and 7 bases from J; junction bases left unmatched: 9. Germline values: CDR1 MDHEN, CDR2 SYDVKM. CDR3 in DNA: TGTGCCAGCAGTTTCGAGGGACAGGGTACTTTTGAAGCTTTCTTT. It specifies CASSFEGQGTFEAFF.

The chain combines TRBV19 with TRBJ1-2; TRBD1 matches at 8 bases. The length of the CDR3 is 13 residues. V lost 4 bases and J lost 6; bases outside the gene matches: 4. Germline loops: CDR1 LNHDA, CDR2 SQIVND (reference sequence). Written as DNA, the CDR3 is TGTGCCAGTAGTACGGACAGGGTTGATGGCTACACCTTC. The encoded protein is CASSTDRVDGYTF.

V gene TRBV9 combines with J gene TRBJ1-5; D is ambiguous. Trimming left V 0 bases short and J 0 bases short, with 7 bases between. Germline lookup yields CDR1 SGDLS and CDR2 YYNGEE. This CDR3 is built from 15 residues. Written as DNA, the CDR3 is TGTGCCAGCAGCGTAGGGGCCTATAGCAATCAGCCCCAGCATTTT. It encodes CASSVGAYSNQPQHF. Using reference TRBV9 and TRBJ1-5 for the parts outside the CDR3, the full variable domain is DSGVTQTPKHLITATGQRVTLRCSPRSGDLSVYWYQQSLDQGLQFLIQYYNGEERAKGNILERFSAQQFPDLHSELNLSSLELGDSALYFCASSVGAYSNQPQHFGDGTRLSIL.

The V and J genes are TRBV27 and TRBJ2-7; D perhaps matches TRBD1 (6 bases). This CDR3 region has 13 residues. V was trimmed by 5 bases and J by 7 bases, leaving 15 bases between them. Germline CDR1 MNHEY, CDR2 SMNVEV (reference sequence). The CDR3 reads CASSPRGRGEQYF. The CDR3 DNA reads TGTGCCAGCAGTCCAAGGGGCAGGGGTGAGCAGTACTTC.

This sequence joins TRBV13 and TRBJ2-3; 12 bases fit TRBD1. Looked up from germline, CDR1 is PRHDT and CDR2 is FYEKMQ (reference sequence). Losses at the gene ends were 4 bases for V and 4 bases for J; bases not matched to a gene: 9. The CDR3 is made up of 17 amino acids. The DNA for the CDR3 is TGTGCCAGCAGCTCCTCCTCCGGGACAGGGGGCCCAGATACGCAGTATTTT. This translates into CASSSSSGTGGPDTQYF.

The chain links TRBV6-4 to TRBJ1-1; possibly TRBD1 for D (6 bases). This CDR3 spans 13 amino acids. The V gene's germline CDR1 is MRHNA and CDR2 SNTAGT. V was trimmed by 6 bases and J by 4 bases, leaving 12 bases between them. This chain's CDR3 is CASRVTGGTEAFF. The DNA for the CDR3 is TGTGCCAGCAGGGTGACAGGTGGCACTGAAGCTTTCTTT.

The rearrangement links TRBV5-1 to TRBJ2-3, with TRBD2 matching 10 bases. The length of the CDR3 is 16 residues. Germline V lookup: CDR1 SGHRS, CDR2 YFSETQ. V trimming: 4 bases; J trimming: 0 bases; junction bases outside the gene matches: 5. As DNA, the CDR3 is TGCGCCAGCAGCCCCCCGACTAGCGGGAGCACAGATACGCAGTATTTT. It translates to CASSPPTSGSTDTQYF.

This chain joins TRBV6-5 and TRBJ1-2, with 7 bases aligning to TRBD1. Germline assignment: CDR1 MNHEY and CDR2 SVGAGI. V gave up 2 bases and J gave up 7 bases; unmatched junction bases: 10. The CDR3 length is 15 residues. CDR3 residues: CASSYNDREAGGYTF. The DNA for the CDR3 is TGTGCCAGCAGTTACAATGACAGGGAGGCTGGTGGCTACACCTTC.

The rearrangement joins TRBV29-1 to TRBJ1-5; 7 nucleotides line up with TRBD1. Germline V gene data show CDR1 as SQVTM and CDR2 as ANQGSEA. This CDR3 is 14 amino acids long. With 6 bases clipped from V and 0 bases from J, the junction kept 5 bases outside the gene matches. The CDR3 region is CSVAGTASNQPQHF. The DNA of the CDR3 is TGCAGCGTGGCCGGGACAGCTAGCAATCAGCCCCAGCATTTT.

The chain carries TRBV7-6 and TRBJ2-5, with 9 bases fitting TRBD2. Looked up from germline, CDR1 is SGHVS and CDR2 is FNYEAQ. V was pared by 5 bases and J by 5 bases, with 12 bases of the junction left unmatched. The CDR3 totals 16 residues. This chain's CDR3 is CASSLLGVAGVETQYF. CDR3 sequence (DNA): TGTGCCAGCAGCCTCCTAGGGGTAGCGGGAGTTGAGACCCAGTACTTC.

The chain joins TRBV28 to TRBJ2-7, with D possibly being TRBD1 (6 bases). The germline V gene has CDR1 MDHEN and CDR2 SYDVKM. Trimming removed 4 bases at V and 1 base at J, with 11 bases between. The CDR3 has 14 residues. The CDR3: CASSSPTGSYEQYF. The CDR3, as DNA: TGTGCCAGCAGTTCCCCGACAGGTTCCTACGAGCAGTACTTC.

The chain recombines TRBV7-3 with TRBJ2-5, with TRBD2 identical over 7 bases. Germline V lookup: CDR1 SGHTA, CDR2 FQGTGA. The CDR3 is 13 amino acids. V shed 5 bases and J 5 bases; nucleotides not matched to a gene: 5. The CDR3 spells CASSKGGAETQYF. CDR3 sequence (DNA): TGTGCCAGCAGCAAGGGAGGGGCTGAGACCCAGTACTTC.

The chain links TRBV11-2 to TRBJ2-7; 8 bases are shared with TRBD1. CDR1 SGHAT and CDR2 FQNNGV come from the germline V gene. The trim removed 7 bases at V and 1 base at J, leaving 12 bases unmatched. The CDR3 covers 16 residues. CDR3 in DNA: TGTGCCAGCACCCCCTGGGGCGGACAGGGTTCCTACGAGCAGTACTTC. Protein product: CASTPWGGQGSYEQYF.

The sample holds a few counts of this clone. In DNA, the CDR3 is TGTGCCAGCAGCTTAGAGGACAGGGTGAACGGCTACACCTTC. It yields the protein CASSLEDRVNGYTF. The V call is TRBV11-2, the J call TRBJ1-2; 8 bases fit TRBD1. With 0 bases clipped from V and 8 bases from J, the junction kept 5 bases outside the gene matches. This CDR3 is 14 amino acids long. Germline lookup yields CDR1 SGHAT and CDR2 FQNNGV.

In this sample, this clone turned up once. The gene calls are TRBV4-1 and TRBJ2-1, with 8 bases lining up with TRBD2. The CDR3 is 16 residues long. Germline V gene sequence: CDR1 MGHRA, CDR2 YSYEKL. The ends lost 5 bases at V and 0 bases at J; junction bases unmatched: 6. Here the CDR3 reads CASSSTGTSSYNEQFF. The CDR3 coding sequence is TGCGCCAGCAGCTCAACCGGGACTAGCTCCTACAATGAGCAGTTCTTC.

The chain has TRBV9 and TRBJ2-2; the match to TRBD2 covers 7 bases. This CDR3 has 15 residues. Trimming at V came to 0 bases and at J to 4 bases, leaving 3 bases not matched to a gene. Germline CDR1 is SGDLS and CDR2 is YYNGEE. In nucleotides, the CDR3 is TGTGCCAGCAGCGTAGATCTAGCGGTCACCGGGGAGCTGTTTTTT. Translation: CASSVDLAVTGELFF.

The gene calls are TRBV30 and TRBJ2-7, with D maybe TRBD1 (6 bases). Per germline, CDR1 GTSNPN and CDR2 SVGIG (reference sequence). The CDR3 consists of 15 residues. The V end lost 0 bases, the J end lost 2 bases, and 14 bases lay between the germline ends. DNA for the CDR3: TGTGCCTGGAGTGTAGTCAGGGGAAGGGCCTACGAGCAGTACTTC. Amino acid sequence: CAWSVVRGRAYEQYF.

The gene calls are TRBV19 and TRBJ2-1, with 10 bases identical to TRBD2. The trim removed 9 bases at V and 4 bases at J, leaving 6 bases unmatched. Germline V CDR1 and CDR2: LNHDA, SQIVND (reference sequence). The CDR3 sequence is 14 residues long. CDR3 in amino acids: CASQAGGPYNEQFF. The CDR3 nucleotides read TGTGCCAGCCAAGCGGGAGGGCCATACAATGAGCAGTTCTTC. Full variable domain (outside the CDR3, taken from reference TRBV19 and TRBJ2-1): DGGITQSPKYLFRKEGQNVTLSCEQNLNHDAMYWYRQDPGQGLRLIYYSQIVNDFQKGDIAEGYSVSREKKESFPLTVTSAQKNPTAFYLCASQAGGPYNEQFFGPGTRLTVL.

This clone was detected only once. The gene calls are TRBV7-9 and TRBJ2-7, with D uncertain. Germline V lookup: CDR1 SEHNR, CDR2 FQNEAQ (reference sequence). Trimming left V 5 bases short and J 4 bases short, with 9 bases between. There are 12 residues in the CDR3. The DNA of the CDR3 is TGTGCCAGCAGCCTCCAACAATACGAGCAGTACTTC. Translation: CASSLQQYEQYF.